The T cell receptor beta chain described here comes from a study of cytomegalovirus exposure and HLA in healthy donors. The assay was immunoSEQ multiplex PCR, and TCRdb's table has in-frame clones only and misses some. There are over 250,000 clones in the sample; 70% to 90% occur only once, and about 1% lies in the top ten. Study-level points and caveats: Researchers catalogued roughly 150 TCR beta chains as cytomegalovirus-associated. Within the 130 or so validation repertoires, first-cohort TCR clusters tended to co-occur, according to a later analysis.

The CDR3 runs 17 residues. Germline values: CDR1 SGHRS, CDR2 YFSETQ. V gave up 0 bases and J gave up 5 bases; unmatched junction bases: 10. Note on this clone: The antigen remains undetermined.

This sequence was found in a woman in her late teens or twenties in good health and CMV-seronegative. Sample: PBMCs. The chain uses TRBV5-1 and TRBJ2-2; 7 nucleotides match TRBD1. As DNA, the CDR3 is TGCGCCAGCAGCTTGGGACAGGGCTCCGTCATGACCGGGGAGCTGTTTTTT. It encodes CASSLGQGSVMTGELFF.